Each of the 3 T cell receptor beta chains below was sequenced from the same sample in a study of blood T cell repertoires in COVID-19. Assay used: immunoSEQ multiplex PCR; TCRdb lists only in-frame clones, some missing. The sample holds 200,000 to 300,000 clones, about 87% seen once. Sequences were obtained from peripheral blood. The receptors derive from an older woman with COVID-19, enrolled during active disease.

This clone was seen only once. The rearrangement uses TRBV7-5 and TRBJ1-5. TRBV7-5 is annotated as a pseudogene. The CDR3 extends over 14 amino acids. The CDR3 here is CARNLWGACQPQHF. Here the CDR3 DNA reads TGTGCCAGAAACCTTTGGGGAGCTTGTCAGCCCCAGCATTTT.

The rearrangement joins TRBV6-1 to TRBJ2-3, with D maybe TRBD2 (5 bases). Germline assignment: CDR1 MNHNS and CDR2 SASEGT. The CDR3 is 15 amino acids. V lost 0 bases, J lost 0 bases, and 7 bases lay in between. This chain's CDR3 is CASSEADYSTDTQYF. CDR3 coding DNA: TGTGCCAGCAGTGAAGCTGACTATAGCACAGATACGCAGTATTTT.

The chain carries TRBV3-1 (or the pseudogene TRBV3-2) and TRBJ1-2, with 11 bases fitting TRBD1. Per the germline V gene, CDR1 is LGHDT and CDR2 is YNNKEL (reference sequence). V dropped 3 bases and J dropped 12; count of bases not matched to a gene: 3. This CDR3 region has 12 residues. The CDR3 spells CASSHGTGGNTF. The CDR3 DNA sequence: TGTGCCAGCAGCCACGGGACAGGGGGAAACACCTTC.